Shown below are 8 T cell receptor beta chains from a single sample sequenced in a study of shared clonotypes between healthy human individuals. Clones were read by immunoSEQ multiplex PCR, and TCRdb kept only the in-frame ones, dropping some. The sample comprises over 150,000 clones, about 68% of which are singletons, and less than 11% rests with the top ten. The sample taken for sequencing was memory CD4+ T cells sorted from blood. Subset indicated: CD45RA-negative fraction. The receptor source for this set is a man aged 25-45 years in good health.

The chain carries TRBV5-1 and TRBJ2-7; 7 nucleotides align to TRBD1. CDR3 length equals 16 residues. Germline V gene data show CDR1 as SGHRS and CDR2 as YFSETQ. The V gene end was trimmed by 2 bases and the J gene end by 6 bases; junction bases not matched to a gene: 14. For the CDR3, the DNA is TGCGCCAGCAGCTTACCACAGGGGTTGCTTCTTGGCGAGCAGTACTTC. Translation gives CASSLPQGLLLGEQYF.

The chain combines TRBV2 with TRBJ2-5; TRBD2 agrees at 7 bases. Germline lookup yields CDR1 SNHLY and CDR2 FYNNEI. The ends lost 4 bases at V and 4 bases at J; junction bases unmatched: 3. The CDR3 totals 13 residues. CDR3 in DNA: TGTGCCAGCAGTGGGACTAGTTTAGAGACCCAGTACTTC. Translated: CASSGTSLETQYF.

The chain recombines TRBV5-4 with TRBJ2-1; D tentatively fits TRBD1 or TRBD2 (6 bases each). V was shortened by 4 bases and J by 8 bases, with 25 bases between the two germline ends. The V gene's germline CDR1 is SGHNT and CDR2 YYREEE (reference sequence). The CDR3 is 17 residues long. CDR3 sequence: CASSLSRQVGGIDEQFF. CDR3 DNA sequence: TGTGCCAGCAGCCTCAGTCGACAGGTCGGGGGTATCGATGAGCAGTTCTTC.

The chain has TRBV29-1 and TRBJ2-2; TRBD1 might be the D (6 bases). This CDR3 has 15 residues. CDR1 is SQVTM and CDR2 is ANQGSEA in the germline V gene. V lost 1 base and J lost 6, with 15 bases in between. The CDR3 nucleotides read TGCAGCGTTGAAGGGGTACAGGGAATTTCCGGGGAGCTGTTTTTT. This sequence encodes CSVEGVQGISGELFF.

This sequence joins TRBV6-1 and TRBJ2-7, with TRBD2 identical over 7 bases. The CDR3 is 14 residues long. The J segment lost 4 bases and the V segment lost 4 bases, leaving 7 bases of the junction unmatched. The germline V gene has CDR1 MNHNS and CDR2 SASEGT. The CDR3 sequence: CASSASGIRYEQYF. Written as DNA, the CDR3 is TGTGCCAGCAGTGCGAGCGGGATTCGGTACGAGCAGTACTTC.

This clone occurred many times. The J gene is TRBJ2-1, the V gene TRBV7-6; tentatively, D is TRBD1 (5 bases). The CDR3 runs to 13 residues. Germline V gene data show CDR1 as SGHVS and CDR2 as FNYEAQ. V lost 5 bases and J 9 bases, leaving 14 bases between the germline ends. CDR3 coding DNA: TGTGCCAGCAGCCGAAACATACAGGCTGAGCAGTTCTTC. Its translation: CASSRNIQAEQFF.

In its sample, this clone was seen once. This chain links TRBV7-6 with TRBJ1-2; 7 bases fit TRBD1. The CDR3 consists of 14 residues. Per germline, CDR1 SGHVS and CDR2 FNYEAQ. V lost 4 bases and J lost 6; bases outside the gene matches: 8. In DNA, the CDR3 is TGTGCCAGCAGCTCTACCTCGACAGGGAATGGCTACACCTTC. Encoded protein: CASSSTSTGNGYTF.

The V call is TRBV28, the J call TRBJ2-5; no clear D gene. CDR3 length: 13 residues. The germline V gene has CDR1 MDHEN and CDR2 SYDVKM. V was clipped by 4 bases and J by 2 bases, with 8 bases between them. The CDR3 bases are TGTGCCAGCAGTTCGGCAGTACAAGAGACCCAGTACTTC. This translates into CASSSAVQETQYF.